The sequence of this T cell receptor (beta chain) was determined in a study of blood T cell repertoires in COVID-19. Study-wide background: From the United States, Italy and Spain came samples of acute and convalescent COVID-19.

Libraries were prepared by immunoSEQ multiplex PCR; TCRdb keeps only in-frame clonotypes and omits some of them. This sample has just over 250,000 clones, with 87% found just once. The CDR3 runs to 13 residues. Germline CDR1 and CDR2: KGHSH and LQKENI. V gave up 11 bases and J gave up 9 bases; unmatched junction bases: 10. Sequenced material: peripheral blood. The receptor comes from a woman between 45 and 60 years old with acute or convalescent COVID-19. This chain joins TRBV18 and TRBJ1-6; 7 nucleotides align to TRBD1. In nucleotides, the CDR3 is TGTGCCGGTACGACAGGGAGAGGTTCACCCCTCCACTTT. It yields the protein CAGTTGRGSPLHF.